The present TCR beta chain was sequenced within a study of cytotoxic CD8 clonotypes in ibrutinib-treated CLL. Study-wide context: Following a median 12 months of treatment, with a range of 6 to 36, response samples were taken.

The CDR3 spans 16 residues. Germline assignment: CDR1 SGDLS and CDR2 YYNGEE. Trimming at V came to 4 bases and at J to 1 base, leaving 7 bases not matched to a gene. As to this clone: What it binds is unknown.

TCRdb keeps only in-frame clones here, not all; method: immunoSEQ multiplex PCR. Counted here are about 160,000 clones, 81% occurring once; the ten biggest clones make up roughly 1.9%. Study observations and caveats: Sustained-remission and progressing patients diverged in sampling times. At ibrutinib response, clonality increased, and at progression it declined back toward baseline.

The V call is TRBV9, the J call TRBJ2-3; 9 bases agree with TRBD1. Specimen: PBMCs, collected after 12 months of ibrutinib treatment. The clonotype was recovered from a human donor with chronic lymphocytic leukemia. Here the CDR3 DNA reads TGTGCCAGCAGCCTTAGGACAGGGGCTGGCACAGATACGCAGTATTTT. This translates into CASSLRTGAGTDTQYF.